A selection of T cell receptor beta chains follows, all from one sample in a study of T cells expressing NK-cell markers. Reprocessing the 5' RACE reads, TCRdb reports a single entry for every CDR3 protein and omits DNA. The table lists some 600,000 distinct CDR3 sequences. The sequenced sample consisted of blood T cells: a sorted CD56 or NKG2C T cell subset, CD4+ or CD8+ T cells, or bulk PBMC T cells (not recorded which). The receptors derive from a man aged 18 to 29 in good health. The CDR3 runs from the conserved cysteine through the conserved F or W. The order of the fields is CDR3 protein, V gene, J gene.

cdr3_aa: CASSFRPPLEQFF
v_call: TRBV13
j_call: TRBJ2-1

cdr3_aa: CASSALAGAWIDTQYF
v_call: TRBV6-2/TRBV6-3
j_call: TRBJ2-3

cdr3_aa: CASGPGRVDYEQYF
v_call: TRBV25-1
j_call: TRBJ2-7

cdr3_aa: CASSPQQNEKLFF
v_call: TRBV18
j_call: TRBJ1-4

cdr3_aa: CASSARGRRRADEQFF
v_call: TRBV7-2
j_call: TRBJ2-1

cdr3_aa: CAISEPVTSDEQFF
v_call: TRBV10-3
j_call: TRBJ2-1

cdr3_aa: CASSLISGRAPRGELFF
v_call: TRBV12-3/TRBV12-4
j_call: TRBJ2-2

cdr3_aa: CASSRTGDPMSEQFF
v_call: TRBV6-1
j_call: TRBJ2-1

cdr3_aa: CASSFRTHPGQKDTQYF
v_call: TRBV7-2
j_call: TRBJ2-3

cdr3_aa: CASSPRSVAADEQYF
v_call: TRBV18
j_call: TRBJ2-7

cdr3_aa: CASSQSIGTSGEETQYF
v_call: TRBV10-2
j_call: TRBJ2-5

cdr3_aa: CATLTGLGEQYF
v_call: TRBV27
j_call: TRBJ2-7

cdr3_aa: CASSQAGIAVTKNIQYF
v_call: TRBV3-1
j_call: TRBJ2-4